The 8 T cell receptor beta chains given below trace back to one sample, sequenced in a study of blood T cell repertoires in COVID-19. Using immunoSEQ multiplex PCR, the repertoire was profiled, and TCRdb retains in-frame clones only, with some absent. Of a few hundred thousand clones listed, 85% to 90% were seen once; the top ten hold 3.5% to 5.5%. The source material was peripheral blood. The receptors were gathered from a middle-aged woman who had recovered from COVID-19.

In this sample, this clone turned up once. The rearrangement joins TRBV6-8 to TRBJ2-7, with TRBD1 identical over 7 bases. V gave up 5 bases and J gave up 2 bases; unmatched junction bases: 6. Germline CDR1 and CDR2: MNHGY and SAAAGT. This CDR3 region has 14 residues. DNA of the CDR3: TGTGCCAGCAGTCCCGGGACAGAGACCTACGAGCAGTACTTC. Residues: CASSPGTETYEQYF.

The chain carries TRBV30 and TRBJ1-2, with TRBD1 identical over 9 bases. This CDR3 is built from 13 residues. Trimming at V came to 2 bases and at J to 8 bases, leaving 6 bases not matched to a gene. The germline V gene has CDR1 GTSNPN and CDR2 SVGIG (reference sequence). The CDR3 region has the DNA TGTGCCTGGAGTCCCGGGACAGGGATCGGCTACACCTTC. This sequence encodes CAWSPGTGIGYTF.

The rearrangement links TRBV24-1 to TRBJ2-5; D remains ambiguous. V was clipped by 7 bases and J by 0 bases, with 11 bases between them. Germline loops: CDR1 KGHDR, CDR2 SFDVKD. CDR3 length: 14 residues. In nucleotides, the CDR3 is TGTGCCACCAGCGACTCAAGTTACCAAGAGACCCAGTACTTC. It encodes CATSDSSYQETQYF.

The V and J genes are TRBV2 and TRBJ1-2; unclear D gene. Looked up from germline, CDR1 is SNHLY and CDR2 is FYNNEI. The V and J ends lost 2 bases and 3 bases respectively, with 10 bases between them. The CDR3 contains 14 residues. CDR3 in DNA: TGTGCCAGCAGTGAAATCCTGGACTACTATGGCTACACCTTC. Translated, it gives CASSEILDYYGYTF.

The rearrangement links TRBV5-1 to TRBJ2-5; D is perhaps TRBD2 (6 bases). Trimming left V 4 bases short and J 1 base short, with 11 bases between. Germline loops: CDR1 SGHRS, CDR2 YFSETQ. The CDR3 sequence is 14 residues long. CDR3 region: CASSAGTVQETQYF. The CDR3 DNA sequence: TGCGCCAGCAGCGCAGGGACTGTCCAAGAGACCCAGTACTTC.

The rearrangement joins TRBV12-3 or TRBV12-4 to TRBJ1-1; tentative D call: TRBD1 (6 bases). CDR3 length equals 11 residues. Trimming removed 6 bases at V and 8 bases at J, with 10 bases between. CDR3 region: CASRGQIEAFF. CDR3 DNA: TGTGCCAGCAGGGGACAAATAGAAGCTTTCTTT.

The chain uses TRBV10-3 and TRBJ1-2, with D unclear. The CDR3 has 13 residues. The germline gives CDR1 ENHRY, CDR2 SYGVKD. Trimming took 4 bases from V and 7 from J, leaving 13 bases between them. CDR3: CAISGGVLGGYTF. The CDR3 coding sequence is TGTGCCATCAGTGGGGGAGTTTTGGGTGGCTACACCTTC.

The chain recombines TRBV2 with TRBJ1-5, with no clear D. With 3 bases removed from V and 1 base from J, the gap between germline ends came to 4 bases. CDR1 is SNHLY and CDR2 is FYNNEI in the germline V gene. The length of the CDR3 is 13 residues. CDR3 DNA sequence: TGTGCCAGCAGTGATCGGAGCAATCAGCCCCAGCATTTT. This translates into CASSDRSNQPQHF.